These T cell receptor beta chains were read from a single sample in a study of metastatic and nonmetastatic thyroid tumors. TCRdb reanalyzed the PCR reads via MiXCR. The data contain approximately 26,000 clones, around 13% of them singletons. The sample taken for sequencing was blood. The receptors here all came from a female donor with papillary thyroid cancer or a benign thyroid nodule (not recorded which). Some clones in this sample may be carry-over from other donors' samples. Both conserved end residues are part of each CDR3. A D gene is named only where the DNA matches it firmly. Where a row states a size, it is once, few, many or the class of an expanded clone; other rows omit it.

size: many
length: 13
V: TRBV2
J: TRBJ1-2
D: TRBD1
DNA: TGTGCCAGCAGAACGACAGGGGGCTATGGCTACACCTTC
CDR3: CASRTTGGYGYTF

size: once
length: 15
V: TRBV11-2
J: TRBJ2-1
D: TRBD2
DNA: TGTGCCAGCAGCTTAATCGGGGGGGCCCCCAATGAGCAGTTCTTC
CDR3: CASSLIGGAPNEQFF

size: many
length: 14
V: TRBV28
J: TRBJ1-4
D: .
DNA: TGTGCCAGCACCATACAGGGCTCAAATGAAAAACTGTTTTTT
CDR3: CASTIQGSNEKLFF

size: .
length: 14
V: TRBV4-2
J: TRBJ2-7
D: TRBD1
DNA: TGTGCCAGCAGCCCCGACAGGGCCCCCTGGGAGCAGTACTTC
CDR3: CASSPDRAPWEQYF

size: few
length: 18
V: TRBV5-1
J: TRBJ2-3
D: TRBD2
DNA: TGCGCCAGCAGCTTGGTCGCCGTATCAGCGGGGGGCACAGATACGCAGTATTTT
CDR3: CASSLVAVSAGGTDTQYF

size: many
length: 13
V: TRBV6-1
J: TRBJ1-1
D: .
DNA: TGTGCCAGCAGTCGTCACATGGCCCCTGAAGCTTTCTTT
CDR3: CASSRHMAPEAFF

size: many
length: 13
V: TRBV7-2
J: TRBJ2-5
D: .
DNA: TGTGCCAGCAGCGAGCTTCGTGGCGAGACCCAGTACTTC
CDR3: CASSELRGETQYF

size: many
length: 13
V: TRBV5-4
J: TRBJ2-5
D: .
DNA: TGTGCCAGCAGCTTGTCGTCAGAGGAGACCCAGTACTTC
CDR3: CASSLSSEETQYF

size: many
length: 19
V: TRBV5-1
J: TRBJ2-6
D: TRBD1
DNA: TGCGCCAGCAGCTTTAGACAGGGGATTCAAATTTCTGGGGCCAACGTCCTGACTTTC
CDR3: CASSFRQGIQISGANVLTF

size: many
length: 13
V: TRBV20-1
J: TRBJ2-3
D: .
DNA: TGCAGTGCTAGTTCAGGCTCCTTAGATACGCAGTATTTT
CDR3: CSASSGSLDTQYF

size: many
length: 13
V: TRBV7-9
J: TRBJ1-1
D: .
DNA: TGTGCCAGCAGCTGGGGGATGAACACTGAAGCTTTCTTT
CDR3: CASSWGMNTEAFF

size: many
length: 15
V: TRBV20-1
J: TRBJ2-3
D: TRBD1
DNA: TGCAGTGCTCAATCCAGGGGGTCTAGCACAGATACGCAGTATTTT
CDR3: CSAQSRGSSTDTQYF

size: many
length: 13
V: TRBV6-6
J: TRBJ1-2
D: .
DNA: TGTGCCAGCAGTTATCAGGGAAATCATGGCTACACCTTC
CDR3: CASSYQGNHGYTF

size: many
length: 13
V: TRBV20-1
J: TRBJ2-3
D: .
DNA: TGCAGTGCTGGGGACACGCGCCCAGGTACGCAGTATTTT
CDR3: CSAGDTRPGTQYF

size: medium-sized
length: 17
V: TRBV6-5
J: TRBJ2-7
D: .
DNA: TGTGCCAGCAGTTACTCGAGCAGGGCGGGGAAGGGCTACGAGCAGTACTTC
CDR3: CASSYSSRAGKGYEQYF

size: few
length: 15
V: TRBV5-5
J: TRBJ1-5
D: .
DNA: TGTGCCAGCAGCCCCGTGGGAGTCAGCAATCAGCCCCAGCATTTT
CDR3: CASSPVGVSNQPQHF

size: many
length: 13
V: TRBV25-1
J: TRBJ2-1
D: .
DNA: TGTGCCAGCAGTGAGCCGTTGTTGGCTGAGCAGTTCTTC
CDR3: CASSEPLLAEQFF

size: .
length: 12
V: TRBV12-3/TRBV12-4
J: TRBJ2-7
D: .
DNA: TGTGCCAGCAGCACCGGCCAGGTCGAGCAGTACTTC
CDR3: CASSTGQVEQYF

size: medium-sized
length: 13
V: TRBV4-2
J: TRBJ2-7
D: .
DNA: TGTGCCAGCAGCCAAGATCGAGGGAACGAGCAGTACTTC
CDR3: CASSQDRGNEQYF

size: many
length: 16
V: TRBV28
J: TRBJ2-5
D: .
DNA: TGTGCCAGCAGTTTCCGTTACGGTCACACTCAAGAGACCCAGTACTTC
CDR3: CASSFRYGHTQETQYF

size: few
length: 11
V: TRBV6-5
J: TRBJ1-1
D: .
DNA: TGTGCCAGCAGTTACGGGGATGGGGCTTTCTTT
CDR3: CASSYGDGAFF

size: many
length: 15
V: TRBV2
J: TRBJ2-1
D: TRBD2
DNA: TGTGCCAGCTTTGAAGAGGGACTAGCTTTGAGTGAGCAGTTCTTC
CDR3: CASFEEGLALSEQFF

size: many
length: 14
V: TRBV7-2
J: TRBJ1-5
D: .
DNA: TGTGCCAGCAGCTTCCAGATGGGCAATCAGCCCCAGCATTTT
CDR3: CASSFQMGNQPQHF

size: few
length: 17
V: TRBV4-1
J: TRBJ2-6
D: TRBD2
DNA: TGCGCCAGCAGCCAAGATCTAGCGGGAGCGGGGGCCAACGTCCTGACTTTC
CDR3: CASSQDLAGAGANVLTF

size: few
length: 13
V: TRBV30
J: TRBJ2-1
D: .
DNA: TGTGCCTGGAGTGTCGGAGCCTACAATGAGCAGTTCTTC
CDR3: CAWSVGAYNEQFF

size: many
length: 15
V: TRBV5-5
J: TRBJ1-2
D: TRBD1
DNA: TGTGCCAGCAGCTTGGTGGGACAGCCCCGAGATGGCTACACCTTC
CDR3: CASSLVGQPRDGYTF

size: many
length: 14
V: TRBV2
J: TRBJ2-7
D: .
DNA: TGTGCCAGCAGAACGACAGGCTCAGGGAACGAGCAGTACTTC
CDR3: CASRTTGSGNEQYF